The clone carrying this T cell receptor beta chain was observed at least ten times. This CDR3 has 14 amino acids. V lost 3 bases to trimming and J lost 7 bases, with 13 bases between them. CDR1 and CDR2 from the germline V gene are MDHEN and SYDVKM. What was amplified from RNA transcripts were TCR beta CDR3 regions. The HTBI set primed first-round TCR CDR3 RT-PCR. One entry per CDR3 protein, called by TCRdb with MiXCR from the multiplex PCR reads. The top ten hold 30% to 40% of the sample, which has about 640,000 distinct CDR3 sequences, around 21% seen once. This entry is derived from a study of T cells in Graves' hyperthyroidism and ophthalmopathy.

The TCR was taken from a young man with Graves' ophthalmopathy. The chain is built from TRBV28 and TRBJ2-1; D is possibly TRBD1 (6 bases). What was sequenced was blood. CDR3 sequence reads: CASSLGQRWNEQFF. In DNA, the CDR3 is TGTGCCAGCAGTTTGGGACAACGTTGGAATGAGCAGTTCTTC.